Below, 18 T cell receptor beta chains from the same sample are listed, as sequenced in a study of control samples from healthy donors and cancer patients. TCRdb keeps only in-frame clones here, not all; method: immunoSEQ multiplex PCR. The sample contains about 250,000 clones, almost 85% of which appear only once. The material sequenced was PBMCs. These receptors came from a woman in her sixties with lung cancer.

This chain links TRBV28 with TRBJ1-5, with 7 bases matching TRBD1. Germline V gene lookup returns CDR1 MDHEN and CDR2 SYDVKM. This CDR3 has 18 residues. With 7 bases clipped from V and 2 bases from J, the junction kept 17 bases outside the gene matches. Written as DNA, the CDR3 is TGTGCCAGCACCCCTCCCCCCAGGGGGGTGGTCGGCAATCAGCCCCAGCATTTT. Amino acids: CASTPPPRGVVGNQPQHF.

The chain carries TRBV9 and TRBJ2-5; tentative D call: TRBD2 (6 bases). The V and J ends lost 0 bases and 3 bases respectively, with 12 bases between them. The CDR3 length is 15 residues. Germline V gives CDR1 SGDLS, CDR2 YYNGEE. The DNA of the CDR3 is TGTGCCAGCAGCGTAGCTGGGGGGAGTAAAGAGACCCAGTACTTC. Encoded protein: CASSVAGGSKETQYF.

This clone was detected a few times. The chain links TRBV19 to TRBJ2-7; D is undetermined. V was clipped by 5 bases and J by 0 bases, with 8 bases between them. Germline V lookup: CDR1 LNHDA, CDR2 SQIVND (reference sequence). This CDR3 contains 13 residues. DNA for the CDR3: TGTGCCAGTAGTCGAGACCACTCCTACGAGCAGTACTTC. This translates into CASSRDHSYEQYF.

The chain links TRBV6-6 to TRBJ1-1; 8 bases map to TRBD1. The junction had 2 bases not matched to a gene; V was cut back by 4 bases and J by 4 bases. This CDR3 is 13 amino acids long. Germline CDR1 MNHNY, CDR2 SVGAGI (reference sequence). CDR3 sequence: CASSWTGRTEAFF. DNA for the CDR3: TGTGCCAGCAGTTGGACAGGGCGCACTGAAGCTTTCTTT.

This clone was observed a single time. This rearrangement joins TRBV27 to TRBJ1-1; no clear D gene. The CDR3 contains 13 residues. Deletions cut 6 bases from V and 1 base from J, with 9 bases between. Looked up from germline, CDR1 is MNHEY and CDR2 is SMNVEV (reference sequence). The CDR3 bases are TGTGCCAGCAGCCTCGGATCGAACACTGAAGCTTTCTTT. It codes for CASSLGSNTEAFF.

This clone appeared many times. The CDR3 region has the DNA TGTGCCAGCTCCTTATACGAATTGTACCAAGAGACCCAGTACTTC. This gives the protein CASSLYELYQETQYF. The chain couples TRBV18 to TRBJ2-5; no reliable D call. Germline-derived CDR1 and CDR2 are KGHSH and LQKENI. The CDR3 extends over 15 amino acids. V gave up 6 bases and J gave up 0 bases, with 14 bases separating them.

CDR3 loop: CASSENGYTF. CDR3 DNA sequence: TGTGCCAGCAGTGAAAATGGCTACACCTTC. The gene calls are TRBV6-1 and TRBJ1-2; the D is unclear. The CDR3 is 10 amino acids. The germline CDR1 and CDR2 sequences are MNHNS and SASEGT. V was cut by 2 bases and J by 6 bases, with 1 base left in between.

The rearrangement links TRBV2 to TRBJ1-3; 7 bases are shared with TRBD1. V shed 2 bases, J shed 4 bases, and the junction held 2 bases outside the gene matches. Germline assignment: CDR1 SNHLY and CDR2 FYNNEI. The CDR3 consists of 14 residues. This CDR3 is CASSEQGGGNTIYF. In DNA form, the CDR3 reads TGTGCCAGCAGTGAACAGGGGGGAGGAAACACCATATATTTT.

This sequence joins TRBV7-6 and TRBJ1-1; TRBD1 matches 7 bases. The CDR3 has 12 amino acids. Germline values: CDR1 SGHVS, CDR2 FNYEAQ. J gave up 11 bases and V 4 bases, and 7 bases lay outside the gene matches. CDR3 protein: CASSSRQGTAFF. Here the CDR3 DNA reads TGTGCCAGCAGCTCGAGACAGGGTACGGCTTTCTTT.

This clone was counted between two and nine times. The chain carries TRBV2 and TRBJ2-2; 11 bases fit TRBD1. This CDR3 has 16 residues. The V gene's germline CDR1 is SNHLY and CDR2 FYNNEI. Trimming removed 6 bases from V and 0 bases from J; junction bases left unmatched: 3. In DNA form, the CDR3 reads TGTGCCAGCAGAGGGACAGGGGGTCCGAACACCGGGGAGCTGTTTTTT. Translation: CASRGTGGPNTGELFF.

V and J are TRBV27 and TRBJ2-3; tentative D call: TRBD2 (5 bases). The CDR3 extends over 13 amino acids. CDR1 is MNHEY, CDR2 SMNVEV, per germline (reference sequence). The V gene lost 7 bases and the J gene lost 3 bases, with 11 bases spanning the gap. The CDR3 coding sequence is TGTGCCAGCAAGTGGACGGGAACAGATACGCAGTATTTT. Its translation is CASKWTGTDTQYF.

V and J are TRBV6-1 and TRBJ1-1; no firm D call. From germline, CDR1 is MNHNS and CDR2 SASEGT. The CDR3 sequence is 11 residues long. V shed 1 base and J shed 11 bases, with 8 bases lying between them. CDR3 in amino acids: CASSEGFGAFF. DNA for the CDR3: TGTGCCAGCAGTGAAGGTTTTGGCGCTTTCTTT.

In its sample, this clone was seen a few times. The rearrangement joins TRBV7-2 to TRBJ1-5; weak D call: TRBD1 (5 bases). This CDR3 spans 16 amino acids. V shed 3 bases and J shed 2 bases, with 14 bases lying between them. In germline, CDR1 is SGHTA, CDR2 FQGNSA. DNA for the CDR3: TGTGCCAGCAGCTTTGACAGCCGTTTAGGCAATCAGCCCCAGCATTTT. As protein: CASSFDSRLGNQPQHF.

This clone appeared many times. The chain is built from TRBV28 and TRBJ1-2; unclear D gene. The CDR3 has 10 amino acids. The germline V gene has CDR1 MDHEN and CDR2 SYDVKM. V was clipped by 6 bases and J by 8 bases, with 7 bases between them. The CDR3 loop is CASRNLGYTF. The CDR3 nucleotides read TGTGCCAGCAGGAACCTAGGCTACACCTTC.

V gene TRBV12-2 combines with J gene TRBJ2-7; the table names TRBD2, a call not compared with the DNA. TRBV12-2 is an annotated pseudogene. The CDR3 has 13 residues. The CDR3 protein is CASRLIAGYEQYF. Here the CDR3 DNA reads TGTGCAAGTCGCTTAATAGCGGGCTACGAGCAGTACTTC.

The chain joins TRBV19 to TRBJ2-7, with a tentative D call TRBD2 (6 bases). Germline CDR1 LNHDA, CDR2 SQIVND (reference sequence). Deletions cut 1 base from V and 2 bases from J, with 18 bases between. This CDR3 is built from 17 residues. The CDR3 loop reads CASSIGGRTTPTYEQYF. Written as DNA, the CDR3 is TGTGCCAGTAGTATAGGGGGAAGGACTACTCCCACCTACGAGCAGTACTTC.

On this clone: The same CDR3 can be traced to other DNA sequences in this sample. This chain joins TRBV5-6 and TRBJ2-3; D may be TRBD2 (6 bases). Germline V gene lookup returns CDR1 SGHDT and CDR2 YYEEEE. CDR3 length equals 12 residues. Trimming took off 4 bases at V and 6 bases at J, with 9 bases between the two ends. For the CDR3, the DNA is TGTGCCAGCAGCCCTGGGACTGATACGCAGTATTTT. It yields the protein CASSPGTDTQYF.

The chain links TRBV7-2 to TRBJ2-4; TRBD2 might be the D (6 bases). V was cut by 1 base and J by 0 bases, with 7 bases left in between. CDR3 length: 15 amino acids. CDR1 and CDR2 (germline): SGHTA, FQGNSA. The CDR3 reads CASSLGGVAKNIQYF. The CDR3 DNA follows: TGTGCCAGCAGCTTAGGGGGGGTAGCCAAAAACATTCAGTACTTC.